A single sample is the source of the 29 T cell receptor beta chains below, sequenced in a study of pediatric ulcerative colitis. Sequenced by immunoSEQ multiplex PCR; TCRdb stores in-frame clones only, minus some. In the table there are about 35,000 clones, 80% to 90% of which are singletons. During colonoscopy, one to two rectal pinch biopsies were collected. What was sequenced was gut tissue. Receptor source: a boy aged 5-17 years with mild ulcerative colitis.

The chain uses TRBV15 and TRBJ1-3; D not resolved. The CDR3 covers 13 residues. Trimming took off 1 base at V and 9 bases at J, with 10 bases between the two ends. CDR1 is LNHNV, CDR2 YYDKDF, per germline (reference sequence). The CDR3 DNA follows: TGTGCCACCAGCAGAGGAAGGTCGGCCACCATATATTTT. Protein product: CATSRGRSATIYF.

The rearrangement joins TRBV5-1 to TRBJ1-3; 11 bases agree with TRBD1. V trimming: 0 bases; J trimming: 7 bases; junction bases outside the gene matches: 15. Germline-derived CDR1 and CDR2 are SGHRS and YFSETQ. The CDR3 loop spans 19 amino acids. CDR3 coding DNA: TGCGCCAGCAGCTTGGGGACAGGGGGCAGCGCTATCGGTACCAACACCATATATTTT. Amino acids: CASSLGTGGSAIGTNTIYF.

The chain links TRBV30 to TRBJ2-2; no firm D call. V lost 5 bases and J lost 6, with 10 bases in between. The V gene's germline CDR1 is GTSNPN and CDR2 SVGIG (reference sequence). The CDR3 is 12 residues long. CDR3 DNA: TGTGCCTGGGATAGTCTATCCGGGGAGCTGTTTTTT. Protein product: CAWDSLSGELFF. The full variable domain, completed using reference TRBV30 and TRBJ2-2, is SQTIHQWPATLVQPVGSPLSLECTVEGTSNPNLYWYRQAAGRGLQLLFYSVGIGQISSEVPQNLSASRPQDRQFILSSKKLLLSDSGFYLCAWDSLSGELFFGEGSRLTVL.

The CDR3: CASRVAGGPTDEQYF. The CDR3 DNA is TGTGCCAGCAGAGTAGCGGGGGGGCCAACAGACGAGCAGTACTTC. The V gene is TRBV5-4, the J gene TRBJ2-7, with 11 bases identical to TRBD2. Germline V gene lookup returns CDR1 SGHNT and CDR2 YYREEE (reference sequence). J lost 5 bases, V lost 5 bases, and 9 bases had no gene match. CDR3 length: 15 amino acids. The entire variable domain, with the rest obtained from reference TRBV5-4 and TRBJ2-7, is as follows: ETGVTQSPTHLIKTRGQQVTLRCSSQSGHNTVSWYQQALGQGPQFIFQYYREEENGRGNFPPRFSGLQFPNYSSELNVNALELDDSALYLCASRVAGGPTDEQYFGPGTRLTVT.

On this clone itself: Other nucleotide sequences in the sample specify the same CDR3. In nucleotides, the CDR3 is TGTGCCAGTACCCCGACCGGGTATAGCAATCAGCCCCAGCATTTT. Protein: CASTPTGYSNQPQHF. The V gene is TRBV19, the J gene TRBJ1-5; D is ambiguous. CDR1 and CDR2 from the germline V gene are LNHDA and SQIVND (reference sequence). This CDR3 comprises 15 residues. The ends were cut back, 7 bases at V and 0 bases at J, with 13 bases in the middle.

This chain links TRBV5-8 with TRBJ1-1; D is possibly TRBD1 (5 bases). Trimming took 1 base from V and 4 from J, leaving 11 bases between them. CDR3 size: 14 residues. Germline loops: CDR1 SGHTS, CDR2 YDEGEE. CDR3 coding DNA: TGTGCCAGCAGCTTGCCGGGGCAGGGCACTGAAGCTTTCTTT. Translated, it gives CASSLPGQGTEAFF.

The chain employs TRBV11-2 and TRBJ2-7; 11 nucleotides align to TRBD2. Germline CDR1 and CDR2: SGHAT and FQNNGV. This CDR3 comprises 16 residues. Trimming at V came to 5 bases and at J to 4 bases, leaving 10 bases not matched to a gene. DNA of the CDR3: TGTGCCAGCAGCCCGATTATAGCGGGGGGGATTTACGAGCAGTACTTC. Protein product: CASSPIIAGGIYEQYF.

This clone was seen once. This chain connects TRBV9 to TRBJ2-1; 11 bases fit TRBD2. CDR3 length: 15 amino acids. V trimming: 4 bases; J trimming: 1 base; junction bases outside the gene matches: 1. The germline V gene has CDR1 SGDLS and CDR2 YYNGEE. CDR3 nucleotides: TGTGCCAGCAGCACTAGCGGGGGATCCTACAATGAGCAGTTCTTC. Translation: CASSTSGGSYNEQFF. Complete variable domain (other parts from reference TRBV9 and TRBJ2-1): DSGVTQTPKHLITATGQRVTLRCSPRSGDLSVYWYQQSLDQGLQFLIQYYNGEERAKGNILERFSAQQFPDLHSELNLSSLELGDSALYFCASSTSGGSYNEQFFGPGTRLTVL.

The chain has TRBV11-3 and TRBJ2-1; 9 bases align to TRBD2. Germline trimming cut 5 bases from V and 2 bases from J; bases unmatched to any gene: 4. Germline lookup yields CDR1 SGHNT and CDR2 YENEEA. The CDR3 sequence is 15 residues long. The CDR3 sequence is CASSQTSGTYNEQFF. The CDR3 DNA follows: TGTGCCAGCAGCCAGACTAGCGGAACCTACAATGAGCAGTTCTTC.

The chain uses TRBV5-8 and TRBJ2-5; no definite D call. The CDR3 length is 13 residues. The germline V gene has CDR1 SGHTS and CDR2 YDEGEE. The ends were cut back, 6 bases at V and 5 bases at J, with 14 bases in the middle. The CDR3 nucleotides are TGTGCCAGCAACAAACTTGTGCACGAGACCCAGTACTTC. Protein: CASNKLVHETQYF.

There are a few counts of this clone. The chain recombines TRBV5-6 with TRBJ1-5, with 7 bases lining up with TRBD1. From germline, CDR1 is SGHDT and CDR2 YYEEEE. Trimming at V came to 5 bases and at J to 7 bases, leaving 12 bases not matched to a gene. This CDR3 region has 15 residues. The CDR3 bases are TGTGCCAGCAGTTTACAGGGGCCCGAAGAACAGCCCCAGCATTTT. Amino acid sequence: CASSLQGPEEQPQHF.

The chain recombines TRBV7-2 with TRBJ2-3; no reliable D call. The V gene lost 1 base and the J gene lost 1 base, with 3 bases spanning the gap. This CDR3 contains 13 residues. In germline, CDR1 is SGHTA, CDR2 FQGNSA. Written as DNA, the CDR3 is TGTGCCAGCAGCTTAGAACGCACAGATACGCAGTATTTT. This encodes CASSLERTDTQYF.

V gene TRBV4-1 combines with J gene TRBJ1-5; tentative D call: TRBD1 (5 bases). The CDR3 has 15 residues. The V end lost 4 bases, the J end lost 6 bases, and 16 bases lay between the germline ends. In germline, CDR1 is MGHRA, CDR2 YSYEKL. The CDR3 loop reads CASSLGTGPGQPQHF. Here the CDR3 DNA reads TGCGCCAGCAGCCTTGGGACCGGTCCCGGTCAGCCCCAGCATTTT.

This rearrangement joins TRBV14 to TRBJ1-2, with D tentatively TRBD1 (6 bases). The CDR3 runs to 13 residues. CDR1 is SGHDN, CDR2 FVKESK, per germline. With 3 bases removed from V and 4 bases from J, the gap between germline ends came to 9 bases. In DNA form, the CDR3 reads TGTGCCAGCAGCCAGCGGACAGCCTATGGCTACACCTTC. This sequence encodes CASSQRTAYGYTF.

J is TRBJ2-2 and V is TRBV9, with 9 bases matching TRBD1. CDR1 and CDR2 from the germline V gene are SGDLS and YYNGEE. The CDR3 is 16 residues long. The J segment lost 4 bases and the V segment lost 0 bases, leaving 4 bases of the junction unmatched. The CDR3 DNA reads TGTGCCAGCAGCGTAGTCGGGACAGGGCTCACCGGGGAGCTGTTTTTT. It encodes CASSVVGTGLTGELFF. Together with reference TRBV9 and TRBJ2-2, the CDR3 gives the full variable domain: DSGVTQTPKHLITATGQRVTLRCSPRSGDLSVYWYQQSLDQGLQFLIQYYNGEERAKGNILERFSAQQFPDLHSELNLSSLELGDSALYFCASSVVGTGLTGELFFGEGSRLTVL.

The chain is built from TRBV5-6 and TRBJ1-2, with D perhaps TRBD1 (5 bases). Trimming removed 2 bases from V and 3 bases from J, with 14 bases in between. Germline CDR1 reads SGHDT; CDR2 reads YYEEEE. The CDR3 length is 15 residues. CDR3 nucleotide sequence: TGTGCCAGCAGCTTTGGTACCAGGGTATACTATGGCTACACCTTC. Translated: CASSFGTRVYYGYTF.

The table lists this clone with a few counts. The chain links TRBV19 to TRBJ1-1; D remains unclear. V was clipped by 9 bases and J by 8 bases, with 10 bases between them. Germline V gene data show CDR1 as LNHDA and CDR2 as SQIVND (reference sequence). The CDR3 contains 10 residues. The CDR3 protein is CARPQEEAFF. CDR3 DNA: TGTGCCAGACCTCAGGAAGAAGCTTTCTTT.

The genes are TRBV7-2 and TRBJ1-2; 7 bases align to TRBD1. Germline V gene data show CDR1 as SGHTA and CDR2 as FQGNSA. The CDR3 has 12 residues. With V trimmed by 4 bases and J by 7 bases, 3 bases remained unmatched. The CDR3 loop is CASSSDRAGYTF. The DNA for the CDR3 is TGTGCCAGCAGCTCAGACAGGGCTGGCTACACCTTC. The full variable domain, completed using reference TRBV7-2 and TRBJ1-2, is GAGVSQSPSNKVTEKGKDVELRCDPISGHTALYWYRQSLGQGLEFLIYFQGNSAPDKSGLPSDRFSAERTGGSVSTLTIQRTQQEDSAVYLCASSSDRAGYTFGSGTRLTVV.

V and J are TRBV9 and TRBJ2-5, with a possible D match to TRBD2 (6 bases). The CDR3 totals 15 residues. CDR1 is SGDLS and CDR2 is YYNGEE in the germline V gene. The V end was cut by 4 bases, the J end by 3 bases, with 16 bases between. CDR3 amino acids: CASSTLGTAEETQYF. In DNA form, the CDR3 reads TGTGCCAGCAGCACCCTGGGGACTGCAGAAGAGACCCAGTACTTC.

This chain connects TRBV4-2 to TRBJ1-1, with 7 bases identical to TRBD1. Germline CDR1 reads LGHNA; CDR2 reads YNFKEQ. The length of the CDR3 is 13 residues. With V trimmed by 6 bases and J by 5 bases, 6 bases remained unmatched. CDR3 bases: TGTGCCAGCAGTCTCGACAGGGTGACTGAAGCTTTCTTT. Protein sequence: CASSLDRVTEAFF.

The chain couples TRBV18 to TRBJ1-4; no clear D. The V end lost 6 bases, the J end lost 4 bases, and 24 bases lay between the germline ends. The CDR3 has 18 residues. Looked up from germline, CDR1 is KGHSH and CDR2 is LQKENI. Written as DNA, the CDR3 is TGTGCCAGCTCCCGGACGAGCCCCTCCCCACGTGATAATGAAAAACTGTTTTTT. This gives the protein CASSRTSPSPRDNEKLFF.

The rearrangement uses TRBV30 and TRBJ1-6; a weak D match, TRBD1 (6 bases). The CDR3 has 15 amino acids. Germline V gene sequence: CDR1 GTSNPN, CDR2 SVGIG (reference sequence). V was cut by 5 bases and J by 7 bases, with 18 bases left in between. CDR3 protein: CAWSRGEQVNSPLHF. DNA for the CDR3: TGTGCCTGGTCGAGGGGGGAACAGGTAAATTCACCCCTCCACTTT.

This chain's CDR3 is CASSAREMNTEAFF. DNA of the CDR3: TGCGCCAGCAGTGCCAGGGAGATGAACACTGAAGCTTTCTTT. The chain links TRBV4-1 to TRBJ1-1; tentative D call: TRBD1 (5 bases). This CDR3 contains 14 residues. Trimming removed 6 bases from V and 0 bases from J, with 11 bases in between. CDR1 and CDR2 from the germline V gene are MGHRA and YSYEKL.

The chain links TRBV19 to TRBJ2-1, with unresolved D. Trimming took 8 bases from V and 8 from J, leaving 7 bases between them. This CDR3 is 10 amino acids long. CDR1 and CDR2 from the germline V gene are LNHDA and SQIVND (reference sequence). This chain's CDR3 is CASGEYEQFF. In DNA form, the CDR3 reads TGTGCCAGTGGAGAATATGAGCAGTTCTTC.

The rearrangement uses TRBV2 and TRBJ1-6, with 10 bases identical to TRBD1. This CDR3 spans 18 amino acids. The ends lost 6 bases at V and 0 bases at J; junction bases unmatched: 8. Per the germline V gene, CDR1 is SNHLY and CDR2 is FYNNEI. The CDR3 loop is CASRGRTGGISYNSPLHF. The CDR3 bases are TGTGCCAGCAGGGGCCGGACAGGGGGGATCTCCTATAATTCACCCCTCCACTTT.

This chain links TRBV2 with TRBJ1-2, with D uncertain. The CDR3 covers 13 residues. CDR1 SNHLY and CDR2 FYNNEI come from the germline V gene. V was cut by 6 bases and J by 6 bases, with 14 bases left in between. CDR3 loop: CASSLPGWDGYTF. CDR3 DNA sequence: TGTGCCAGCAGCCTGCCGGGGTGGGATGGCTACACCTTC.

The chain couples TRBV2 to TRBJ1-2, with D possibly matching TRBD1 (5 bases). The CDR3 is 12 amino acids. CDR1 SNHLY and CDR2 FYNNEI come from the germline V gene. Trimming cost V 9 bases and J 4 bases, with 12 bases left between them. CDR3 amino acids: CARMGGGYGYTF. CDR3 nucleotide sequence: TGTGCCAGGATGGGGGGAGGCTATGGCTACACCTTC.

The rearrangement joins TRBV10-3 to TRBJ2-2, with TRBD2 matching over 10 bases. Germline CDR1 and CDR2: ENHRY and SYGVKD. Trimming cost V 6 bases and J 1 base; bases outside gene matches: 2. The CDR3 spans 15 residues. The CDR3 protein is CAIRASGGNTGELFF. The CDR3 nucleotides are TGTGCCATCAGAGCTAGCGGGGGGAACACCGGGGAGCTGTTTTTT.

The V gene is TRBV7-6, the J gene TRBJ2-3; perhaps D is TRBD1 or TRBD2 (5 bases each). The germline V gene has CDR1 SGHVS and CDR2 FNYEAQ. The CDR3 has 20 residues. Deletions cut 2 bases from V and 2 bases from J, with 26 bases between. This CDR3 reads CASSLLTTSVGGSFTDTQYF. CDR3 nucleotide sequence: TGTGCCAGCAGCTTACTAACTACGAGCGTTGGGGGTTCGTTCACAGATACGCAGTATTTT.